Following are 15 T cell receptor beta chains from one sample sequenced in a study of T cell clonality in common variable immunodeficiency. Repertoires were generated with immunoSEQ multiplex PCR, while TCRdb's copy carries only in-frame clones and drops some. The data show under 35,000 clones, with none appearing a single time. The sample taken for sequencing was peripheral blood mononuclear cells. These receptors originate from a person between 18 and 69 years old in good health.

This clone was seen at least ten times. The missing CDR3 end, 3 residues past where the read stops, is filled in from the germline J gene. This sequence joins TRBV20-1 and TRBJ1-3; D gene ambiguous. Per the germline V gene, CDR1 is DFQATT and CDR2 is SNEGSKA (reference sequence). V was clipped by 2 bases and J by 0 bases, with 14 bases between them. The CDR3 is 16 residues long. The part of the CDR3 DNA that was read is TGCAGTGCTAGATATGGTCTATCCTCCTCTGGAAACACC. Its translation is CSARYGLSSSGNT. The CDR3 as a whole reads CSARYGLSSSGNTIYF.

This clone has ten or more counts. The read is 3 residues too short to cover the CDR3 end, so that end is filled in from the germline J gene. The J gene is TRBJ2-7, the V gene TRBV20-1; D is perhaps TRBD2 (6 bases). Germline values: CDR1 DFQATT, CDR2 SNEGSKA (reference sequence). V gave up 3 bases and J gave up 1 base, with 13 bases separating them. The CDR3 spans 14 residues. CDR3 bases read: TGCAGTGCTAGTTCCGGGACTGCTTCCTACGAG. It is translated as CSASSGTASYE. The whole CDR3 is CSASSGTASYEQYF.

This clone has more than one count but fewer than ten. The read halts 3 residues ahead of the CDR3 end, with the missing end drawn from the germline J gene. V and J are TRBV19 and TRBJ2-3, with D perhaps TRBD1 (5 bases). From germline, CDR1 is LNHDA and CDR2 SQIVND (reference sequence). The CDR3 has 16 amino acids. CDR3 bases read: TGTGCCAGTAGTAACTTTTTACAGGAGTACCAAGAGACG. Its protein product is CASSNFLQEYQET. The entire CDR3 sequence reads CASSNFLQEYQETQYF. The full variable domain, completed using reference TRBV19 and TRBJ2-3, is DGGITQSPKYLFRKEGQNVTLSCEQNLNHDAMYWYRQDPGQGLRLIYYSQIVNDFQKGDIAEGYSVSREKKESFPLTVTSAQKNPTAFYLCASSNFLQEYQETQYFGPGTRLTVL.

This clone was picked up many times. The CDR3 goes on 3 residues after the read ends, and that part is filled in from the germline J gene. This chain joins TRBV6-2 or TRBV6-3 and TRBJ2-2; D is unclear. Deletions cut 6 bases from V and 9 bases from J, with 8 bases between. Germline V gives CDR1 MNHEY, CDR2 SVGEGT. The CDR3 length is 11 residues. The CDR3 bases that were read are TGTGCCAGCAGCCAAGGGTGGGAG. Protein: CASSQGWE. The CDR3 reads in full as CASSQGWELFF.

On this clone: From the germline J gene comes the end of the CDR3, since the read stops 3 residues before it. This rearrangement joins TRBV19 to TRBJ2-2; D remains ambiguous. CDR3 length: 14 residues. The germline gives CDR1 LNHDA, CDR2 SQIVND (reference sequence). This CDR3 is CASTIRSTNEKLFF. CDR3 DNA, as far as it was read: TGTGCCAGTACTATCCGCTCCACTAATGAAAAG.

This clone has at least ten counts. The observed sequence ends 3 residues before the CDR3 terminus, with the missing tail filled in from the germline J gene. V and J are TRBV6-2 or TRBV6-3 and TRBJ2-2; 9 positions agree with TRBD1. The CDR3 spans 15 residues. Trimming cost V 6 bases and J 3 bases; bases outside gene matches: 5. Germline V gene data show CDR1 as MNHEY and CDR2 as SVGEGT. The part of the CDR3 DNA that was read is TGTGCCAGCAGCCAGACAGGGGGGCACACCGGGGAG. Its protein product is CASSQTGGHTGE. The entire CDR3 reads CASSQTGGHTGELFF.

This clone was seen many times. The missing CDR3 end, 3 residues past where the read stops, is filled in from the germline J gene. The genes are TRBV20-1 and TRBJ1-2, with D unclear. The germline gives CDR1 DFQATT, CDR2 SNEGSKA (reference sequence). This CDR3 comprises 15 residues. The CDR3 bases that were read are TGCAGTGCTAGAGTTCCTTATTTAGCCAAAAACATC. Translating gives CSARVPYLAKNI. The complete CDR3 reads CSARVPYLAKNIYTF.

Many counts were recorded for this clone. The read ends 3 residues shy of where the CDR3 ends; the end is completed using the germline J gene. The chain employs TRBV10-3 and TRBJ1-1, with D uncertain. The CDR3 is made up of 13 amino acids. Trimming pared 3 bases from V and 1 base from J, leaving 6 bases between. CDR1 and CDR2 from the germline V gene are ENHRY and SYGVKD. The CDR3 loop is CAISEGGNTEAFF. CDR3 bases read: TGTGCCATCAGTGAAGGCGGGAACACTGAA.

This clone came up many times. Sequencing ends 3 residues short of the CDR3 end; the germline J gene provides the rest. V and J are TRBV19 and TRBJ2-5; the D is unclear. This CDR3 region has 14 residues. V dropped 5 bases and J dropped 1 base, with 11 bases sitting between them. Germline V gene data show CDR1 as LNHDA and CDR2 as SQIVND (reference sequence). CDR3 region: CASSLQASQETQYF. The part of the CDR3 DNA that was read is TGTGCCAGTAGTCTCCAGGCGTCCCAAGAGACC.

This clone was seen ten or more times. The CDR3 is cut off 3 residues early in the read; its end comes from the germline J gene. The chain links TRBV5-1 to TRBJ1-1; 8 positions match TRBD1. The CDR3 runs to 14 residues. Germline V gene lookup returns CDR1 SGHRS and CDR2 YFSETQ. The trim removed 4 bases at V and 2 bases at J, leaving 4 bases unmatched. CDR3 region: CASSRGQGNTEAFF. The sequenced part of the CDR3 DNA is TGCGCCAGCAGCCGAGGACAGGGCAACACTGAA.

This clone has a count of ten or more. The CDR3 extends 3 residues past the end of the read, so its final part is completed from the germline J gene. This rearrangement joins TRBV7-9 to TRBJ1-5; 8 bases are a match to TRBD1. V lost 5 bases to trimming and J lost 5 bases; unmatched junction nucleotides: 5. This CDR3 comprises 14 residues. Germline V gene sequence: CDR1 SEHNR, CDR2 FQNEAQ (reference sequence). CDR3 DNA, as far as it was read: TGTGCCAGCAGCCCGCTGACAGGGGATCAGCCC. Translation: CASSPLTGDQP. The whole CDR3 reads CASSPLTGDQPQHF.

A word on this clone: Read sequence stops 3 residues before the CDR3 end, and the germline J gene provides the missing end. The chain carries TRBV7-8 and TRBJ2-1; possible D gene TRBD1, 5 bases. The length of the CDR3 is 16 residues. Between the trimmed V and J ends, which lost 5 bases and 7 bases, there was a span of 21 bases. Germline CDR1 SGHVS, CDR2 FQNEAQ. The part of the CDR3 DNA that was read is TGTGCCAGCAGCCCCCTCGGACACCTCTCAGAGAATGAG. The encoded protein is CASSPLGHLSENE. In full, the CDR3 is CASSPLGHLSENEQFF.

This clone has at least ten counts. The CDR3 end is not reached by the read, which stops 3 residues before it; the germline J gene fills it in. J is TRBJ1-4 and V is TRBV12-3 or TRBV12-4; D remains unclear. Trimming removed 8 bases from V and 0 bases from J, with 10 bases in between. This CDR3 comprises 14 residues. This chain's CDR3 is CASSKGATNEKLFF. The covered CDR3 bases are TGTGCCAGCTCCAAGGGTGCAACTAATGAAAAA.

This clone was counted at least ten times. The read falls 3 residues short of the CDR3 end, and the missing part is taken from the germline J gene. The chain combines TRBV9 with TRBJ2-1; 8 bases line up with TRBD1. Germline assignment: CDR1 SGDLS and CDR2 YYNGEE. The V gene end was trimmed by 3 bases and the J gene end by 4 bases; junction bases not matched to a gene: 6. The CDR3 runs 15 residues. Incomplete CDR3 DNA: TGTGCCAGCAGCGCCCGGGACAGGACGTACAATGAG. Translating it yields CASSARDRTYNE. The CDR3 in full is CASSARDRTYNEQFF.

Of note for this clone: This sequence is one base from a far larger clone and is likely a read error. The read terminates 3 residues before the CDR3 end, so the remaining end is supplied by the germline J gene. The chain links TRBV7-9 to TRBJ2-7; a possible D gene is TRBD2 (5 bases). Germline CDR1 SEHNR, CDR2 FQNEAQ (reference sequence). The CDR3 length is 12 residues. The CDR3 protein is CPSSLSGSEQYF. The part of the CDR3 DNA that was read is TGTCCCAGCAGCTTATCGGGGTCCGAG.